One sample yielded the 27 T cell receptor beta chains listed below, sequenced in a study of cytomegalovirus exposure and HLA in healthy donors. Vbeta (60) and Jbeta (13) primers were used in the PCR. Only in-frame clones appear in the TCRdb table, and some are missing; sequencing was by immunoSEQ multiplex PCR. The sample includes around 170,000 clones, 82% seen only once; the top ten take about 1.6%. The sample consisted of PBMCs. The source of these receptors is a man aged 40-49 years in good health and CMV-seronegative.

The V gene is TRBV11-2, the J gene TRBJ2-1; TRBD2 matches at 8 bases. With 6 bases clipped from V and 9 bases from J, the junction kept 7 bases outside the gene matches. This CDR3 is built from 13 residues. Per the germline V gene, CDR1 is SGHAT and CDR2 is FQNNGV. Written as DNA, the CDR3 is TGTGCCAGCAGACCTACTAGCGGCGGTGAGCAGTTCTTC. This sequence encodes CASRPTSGGEQFF.

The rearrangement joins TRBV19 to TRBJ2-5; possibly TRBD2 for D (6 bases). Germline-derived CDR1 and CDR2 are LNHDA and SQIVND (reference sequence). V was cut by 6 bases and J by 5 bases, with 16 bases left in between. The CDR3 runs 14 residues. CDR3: CASSTPAGKETQYF. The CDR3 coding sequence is TGTGCCAGTAGCACCCCGGCGGGGAAGGAGACCCAGTACTTC.

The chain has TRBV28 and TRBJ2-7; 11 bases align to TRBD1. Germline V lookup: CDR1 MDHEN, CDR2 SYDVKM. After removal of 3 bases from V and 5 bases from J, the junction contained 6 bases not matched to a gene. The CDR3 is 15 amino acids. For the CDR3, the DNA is TGTGCCAGCAGTTTGGGCGGACAGGGGGCGAACGAGCAGTACTTC. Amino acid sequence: CASSLGGQGANEQYF.

The CDR3 loop is CASSSAGTGVWYTF. CDR3 nucleotide sequence: TGTGCCAGCAGTTCCGCCGGGACAGGAGTTTGGTACACCTTC. The chain couples TRBV28 to TRBJ1-2; 8 nucleotides agree with TRBD1. This CDR3 is built from 14 residues. Germline lookup yields CDR1 MDHEN and CDR2 SYDVKM. Trimming took 4 bases from V and 11 from J; bases not matched to a gene: 12.

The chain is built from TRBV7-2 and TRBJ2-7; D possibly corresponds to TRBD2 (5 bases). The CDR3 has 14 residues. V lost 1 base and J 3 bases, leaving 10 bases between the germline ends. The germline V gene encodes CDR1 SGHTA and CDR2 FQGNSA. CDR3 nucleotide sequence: TGTGCCAGCAGCTTAGAGGTGAGCGGCTACGAGCAGTACTTC. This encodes CASSLEVSGYEQYF.

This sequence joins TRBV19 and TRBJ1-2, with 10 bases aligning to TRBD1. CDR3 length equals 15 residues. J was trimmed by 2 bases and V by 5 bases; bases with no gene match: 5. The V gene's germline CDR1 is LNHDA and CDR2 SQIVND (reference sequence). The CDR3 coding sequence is TGTGCCAGTAGTCTGCGGACAGGGGGGAACTATGGCTACACCTTC. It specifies CASSLRTGGNYGYTF. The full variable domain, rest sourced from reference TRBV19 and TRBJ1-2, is DGGITQSPKYLFRKEGQNVTLSCEQNLNHDAMYWYRQDPGQGLRLIYYSQIVNDFQKGDIAEGYSVSREKKESFPLTVTSAQKNPTAFYLCASSLRTGGNYGYTFGSGTRLTVV.

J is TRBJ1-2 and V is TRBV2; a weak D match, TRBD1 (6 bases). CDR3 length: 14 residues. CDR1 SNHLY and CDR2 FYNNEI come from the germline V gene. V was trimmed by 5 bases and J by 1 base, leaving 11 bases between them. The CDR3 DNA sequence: TGTGCCAGCAGTCTGGAACAGGGTAACTATGGCTACACCTTC. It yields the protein CASSLEQGNYGYTF.

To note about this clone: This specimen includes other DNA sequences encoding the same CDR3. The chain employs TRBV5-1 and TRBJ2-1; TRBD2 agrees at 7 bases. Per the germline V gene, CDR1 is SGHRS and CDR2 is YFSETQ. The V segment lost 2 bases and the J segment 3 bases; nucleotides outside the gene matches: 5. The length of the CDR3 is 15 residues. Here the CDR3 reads CASSLGGRGYNEQFF. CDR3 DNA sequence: TGCGCCAGCAGCTTAGGCGGGAGAGGCTACAATGAGCAGTTCTTC. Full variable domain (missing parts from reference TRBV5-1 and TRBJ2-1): KAGVTQTPRYLIKTRGQQVTLSCSPISGHRSVSWYQQTPGQGLQFLFEYFSETQRNKGNFPGRFSGRQFSNSRSEMNVSTLELGDSALYLCASSLGGRGYNEQFFGPGTRLTVL.

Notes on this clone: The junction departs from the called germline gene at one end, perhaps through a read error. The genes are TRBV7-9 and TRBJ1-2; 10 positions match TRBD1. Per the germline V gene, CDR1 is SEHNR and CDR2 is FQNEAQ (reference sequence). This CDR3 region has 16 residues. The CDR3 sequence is CSSSALGTGEYYGYTF. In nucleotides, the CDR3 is TGTTCCAGCAGCGCATTGGGGACAGGGGAATACTATGGCTACACCTTC.

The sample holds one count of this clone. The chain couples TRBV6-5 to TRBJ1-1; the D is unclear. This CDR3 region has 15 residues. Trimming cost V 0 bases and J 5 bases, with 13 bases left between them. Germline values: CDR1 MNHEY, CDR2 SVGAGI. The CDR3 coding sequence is TGTGCCAGCAGTTACTCGACGCGGGGATTTACTGAAGCTTTCTTT. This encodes CASSYSTRGFTEAFF.

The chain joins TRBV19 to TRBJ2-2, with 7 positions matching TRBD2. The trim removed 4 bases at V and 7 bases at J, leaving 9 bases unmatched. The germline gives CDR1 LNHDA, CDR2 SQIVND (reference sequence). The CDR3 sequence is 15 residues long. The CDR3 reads CASSRGGPPNGELFF. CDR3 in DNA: TGTGCCAGTAGTAGGGGGGGTCCGCCAAACGGGGAGCTGTTTTTT.

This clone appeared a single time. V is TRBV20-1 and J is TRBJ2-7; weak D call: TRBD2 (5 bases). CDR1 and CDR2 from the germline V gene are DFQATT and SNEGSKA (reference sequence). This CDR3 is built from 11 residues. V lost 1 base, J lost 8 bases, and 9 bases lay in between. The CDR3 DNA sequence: TGCAGTGCTAGAGTACTAGACAAGCAGTACTTC. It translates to CSARVLDKQYF.

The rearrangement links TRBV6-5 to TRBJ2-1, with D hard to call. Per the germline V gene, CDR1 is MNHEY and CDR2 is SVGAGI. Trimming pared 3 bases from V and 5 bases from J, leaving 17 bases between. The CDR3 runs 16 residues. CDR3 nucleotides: TGTGCCAGCAGTTATAGAGCCCTGAACCTGGACAATGAGCAGTTCTTC. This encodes CASSYRALNLDNEQFF.

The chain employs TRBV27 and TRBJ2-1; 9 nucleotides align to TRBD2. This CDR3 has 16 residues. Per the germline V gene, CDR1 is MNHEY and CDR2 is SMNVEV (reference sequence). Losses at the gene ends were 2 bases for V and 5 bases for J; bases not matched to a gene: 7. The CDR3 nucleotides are TGTGCCAGCAGTTTAATAGGCGGGAGGGCCCACAATGAGCAGTTCTTC. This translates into CASSLIGGRAHNEQFF.

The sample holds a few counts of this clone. The CDR3 DNA is TGTGCCAGCAGTTTATTCATGCAGGGTGGTAACTATGGCTACACCTTC. Amino acids: CASSLFMQGGNYGYTF. The genes are TRBV27 and TRBJ1-2; a possible D gene is TRBD1 (5 bases). Trimming cost V 1 base and J 1 base, with 13 bases left between them. Germline V gene sequence: CDR1 MNHEY, CDR2 SMNVEV (reference sequence). The CDR3 consists of 16 residues.

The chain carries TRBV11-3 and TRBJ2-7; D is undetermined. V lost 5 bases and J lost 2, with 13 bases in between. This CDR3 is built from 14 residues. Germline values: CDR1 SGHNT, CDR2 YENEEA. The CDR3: CASSPPGIPYEQYF. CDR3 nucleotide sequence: TGTGCCAGCAGCCCCCCCGGTATTCCCTACGAGCAGTACTTC.

The CDR3 sequence: CASRYYRDSLQLAKNIQYF. DNA of the CDR3: TGTGCAAGTCGCTACTACCGGGACTCACTGCAGCTAGCCAAAAACATTCAGTACTTC. The chain carries TRBV12-2 and TRBJ2-4; the table's TRBD2 call for D was not verified on the DNA. TRBV12-2 is termed a pseudogene. This CDR3 is built from 19 residues.

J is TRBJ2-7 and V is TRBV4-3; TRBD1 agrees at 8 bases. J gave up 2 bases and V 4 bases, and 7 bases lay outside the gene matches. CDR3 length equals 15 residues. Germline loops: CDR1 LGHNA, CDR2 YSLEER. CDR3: CASSPRTGPPYEQYF. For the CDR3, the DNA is TGCGCCAGCAGCCCCCGGACAGGGCCTCCCTACGAGCAGTACTTC.

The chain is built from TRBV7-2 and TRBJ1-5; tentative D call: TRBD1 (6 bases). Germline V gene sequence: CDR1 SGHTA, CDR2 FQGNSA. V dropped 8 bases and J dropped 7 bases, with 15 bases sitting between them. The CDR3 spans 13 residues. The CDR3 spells CASGQQGRQPQHF. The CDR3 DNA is TGTGCCAGCGGACAGCAGGGTCGGCAGCCCCAGCATTTT. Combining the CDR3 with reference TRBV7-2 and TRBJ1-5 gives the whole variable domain GAGVSQSPSNKVTEKGKDVELRCDPISGHTALYWYRQSLGQGLEFLIYFQGNSAPDKSGLPSDRFSAERTGGSVSTLTIQRTQQEDSAVYLCASGQQGRQPQHFGDGTRLSIL.

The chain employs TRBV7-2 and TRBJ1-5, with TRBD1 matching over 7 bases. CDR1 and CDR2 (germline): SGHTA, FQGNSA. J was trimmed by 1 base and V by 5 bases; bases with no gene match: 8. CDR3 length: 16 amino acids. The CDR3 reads CASSRPGQTSNQPQHF. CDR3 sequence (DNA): TGTGCCAGCAGCCGGCCGGGACAGACCAGCAATCAGCCCCAGCATTTT.

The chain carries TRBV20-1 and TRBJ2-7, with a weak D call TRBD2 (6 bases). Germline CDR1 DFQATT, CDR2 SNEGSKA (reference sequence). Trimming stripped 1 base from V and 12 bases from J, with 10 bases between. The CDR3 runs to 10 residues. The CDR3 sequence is CSARAGRLYF. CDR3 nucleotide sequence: TGCAGTGCTAGAGCGGGGAGGTTGTACTTC.

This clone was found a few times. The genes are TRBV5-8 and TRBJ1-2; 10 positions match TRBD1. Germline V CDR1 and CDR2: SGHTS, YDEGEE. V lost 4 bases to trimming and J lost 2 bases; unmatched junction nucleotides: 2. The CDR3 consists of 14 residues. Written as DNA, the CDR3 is TGTGCCAGCAGCCGGGACAGGGGAAACTATGGCTACACCTTC. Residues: CASSRDRGNYGYTF.

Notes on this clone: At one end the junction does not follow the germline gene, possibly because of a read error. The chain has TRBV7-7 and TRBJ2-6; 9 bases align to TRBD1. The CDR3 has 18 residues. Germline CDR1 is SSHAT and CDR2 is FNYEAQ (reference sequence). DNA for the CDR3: TGTGCTAGCAGCCCTGGGACAGGGATAAGCTCTGGGGCCAACGTCCTGACTTTC. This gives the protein CASSPGTGISSGANVLTF.

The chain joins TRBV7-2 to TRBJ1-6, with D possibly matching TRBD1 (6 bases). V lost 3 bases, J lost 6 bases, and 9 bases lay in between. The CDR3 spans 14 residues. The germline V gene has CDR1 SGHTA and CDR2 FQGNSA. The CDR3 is CASSFPQGNSPLHF. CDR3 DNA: TGTGCCAGCAGCTTTCCACAGGGTAATTCACCCCTCCACTTT.

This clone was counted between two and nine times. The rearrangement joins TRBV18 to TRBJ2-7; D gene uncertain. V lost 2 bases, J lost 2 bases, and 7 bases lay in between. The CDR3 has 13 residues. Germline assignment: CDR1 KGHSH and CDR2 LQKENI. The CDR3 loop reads CASSPYSTYEQYF. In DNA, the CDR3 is TGTGCCAGCTCACCATACAGTACCTACGAGCAGTACTTC.

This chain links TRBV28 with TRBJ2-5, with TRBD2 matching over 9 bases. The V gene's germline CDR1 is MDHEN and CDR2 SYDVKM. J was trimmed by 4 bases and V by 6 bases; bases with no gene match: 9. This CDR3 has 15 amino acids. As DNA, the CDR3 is TGTGCCAGCAGCTCGGGACTAGCTGGAGTAGAGACCCAGTACTTC. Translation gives CASSSGLAGVETQYF.

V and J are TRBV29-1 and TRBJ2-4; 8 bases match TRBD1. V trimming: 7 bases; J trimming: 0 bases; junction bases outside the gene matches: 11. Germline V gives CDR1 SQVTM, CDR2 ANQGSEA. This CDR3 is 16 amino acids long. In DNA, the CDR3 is TGCAGCGCTATGCGGCAGGGGGCGATAGCCAAAAACATTCAGTACTTC. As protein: CSAMRQGAIAKNIQYF.